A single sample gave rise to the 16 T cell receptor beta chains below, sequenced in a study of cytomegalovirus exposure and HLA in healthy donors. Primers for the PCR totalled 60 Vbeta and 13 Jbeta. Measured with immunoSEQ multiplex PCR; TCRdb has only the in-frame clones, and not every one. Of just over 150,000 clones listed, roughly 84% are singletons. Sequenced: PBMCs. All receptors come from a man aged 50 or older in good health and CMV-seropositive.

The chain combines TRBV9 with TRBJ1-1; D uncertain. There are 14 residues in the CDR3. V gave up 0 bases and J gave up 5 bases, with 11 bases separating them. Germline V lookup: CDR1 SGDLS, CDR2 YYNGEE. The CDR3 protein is CASSVGQAETEAFF. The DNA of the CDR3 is TGTGCCAGCAGCGTAGGGCAGGCTGAGACTGAAGCTTTCTTT.

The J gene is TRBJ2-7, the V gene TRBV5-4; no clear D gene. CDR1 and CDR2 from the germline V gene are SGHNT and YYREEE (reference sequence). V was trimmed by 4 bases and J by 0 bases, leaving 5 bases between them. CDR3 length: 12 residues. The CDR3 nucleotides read TGTGCCAGCAGCGGGCCCTCCTACGAGCAGTACTTC. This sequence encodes CASSGPSYEQYF.

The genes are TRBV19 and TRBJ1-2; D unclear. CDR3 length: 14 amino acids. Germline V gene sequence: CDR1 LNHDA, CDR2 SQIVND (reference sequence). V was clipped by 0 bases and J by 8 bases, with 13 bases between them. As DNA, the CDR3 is TGTGCCAGTAGTATAGACAGGAAAATCGGCGGCTACACCTTC. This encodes CASSIDRKIGGYTF.

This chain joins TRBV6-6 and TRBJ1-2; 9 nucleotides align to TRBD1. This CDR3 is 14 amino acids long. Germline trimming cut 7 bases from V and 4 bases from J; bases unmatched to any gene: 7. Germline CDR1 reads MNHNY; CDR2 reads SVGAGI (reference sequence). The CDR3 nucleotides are TGTGCCAGCAATCCAGGACAGGGGTCCTATGGCTACACCTTC. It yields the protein CASNPGQGSYGYTF.

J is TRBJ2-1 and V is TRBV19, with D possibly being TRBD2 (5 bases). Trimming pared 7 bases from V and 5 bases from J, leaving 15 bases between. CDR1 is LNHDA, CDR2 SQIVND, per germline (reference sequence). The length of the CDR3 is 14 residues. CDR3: CASKEALENNEQFF. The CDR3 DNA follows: TGTGCCAGTAAGGAGGCCTTAGAGAACAATGAGCAGTTCTTC.

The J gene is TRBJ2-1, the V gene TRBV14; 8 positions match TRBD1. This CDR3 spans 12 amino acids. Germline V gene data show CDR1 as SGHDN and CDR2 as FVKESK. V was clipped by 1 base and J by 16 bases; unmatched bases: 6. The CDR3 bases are TGTGCCAGCAGCCAAGTAGGGACAGGAGAATTCTTC. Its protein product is CASSQVGTGEFF.

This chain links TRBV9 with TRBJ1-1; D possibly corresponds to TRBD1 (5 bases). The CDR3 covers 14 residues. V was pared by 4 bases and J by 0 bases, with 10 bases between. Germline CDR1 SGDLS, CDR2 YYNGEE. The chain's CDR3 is CASSQTALNTEAFF. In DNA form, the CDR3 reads TGTGCCAGCAGCCAGACAGCATTGAACACTGAAGCTTTCTTT. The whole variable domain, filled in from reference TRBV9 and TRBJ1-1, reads DSGVTQTPKHLITATGQRVTLRCSPRSGDLSVYWYQQSLDQGLQFLIQYYNGEERAKGNILERFSAQQFPDLHSELNLSSLELGDSALYFCASSQTALNTEAFFGQGTRLTVV.

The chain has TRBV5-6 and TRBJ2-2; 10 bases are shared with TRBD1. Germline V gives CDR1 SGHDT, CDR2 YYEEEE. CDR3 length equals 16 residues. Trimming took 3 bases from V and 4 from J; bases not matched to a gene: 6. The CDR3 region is CASSSEGQGSTGELFF. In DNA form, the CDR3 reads TGTGCCAGCAGCTCCGAGGGACAGGGGAGCACCGGGGAGCTGTTTTTT.

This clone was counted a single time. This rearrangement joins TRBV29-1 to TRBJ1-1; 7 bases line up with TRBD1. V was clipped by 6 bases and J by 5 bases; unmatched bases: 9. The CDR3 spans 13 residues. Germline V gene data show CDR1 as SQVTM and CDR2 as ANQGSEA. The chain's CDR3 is CSVRRGLETEAFF. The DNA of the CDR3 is TGCAGCGTAAGGAGGGGGCTGGAAACTGAAGCTTTCTTT.

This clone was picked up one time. The CDR3: CASSQEGPSTDTQYF. The CDR3 DNA sequence: TGCGCCAGCAGCCAAGAGGGCCCTAGCACAGATACGCAGTATTTT. The chain couples TRBV4-1 to TRBJ2-3; D uncertain. There are 15 residues in the CDR3. From germline, CDR1 is MGHRA and CDR2 YSYEKL. V was clipped by 0 bases and J by 0 bases, with 7 bases between them.

CDR3 region: CASSPTGAANEQFF. The CDR3 coding sequence is TGTGCCAGCAGCCCGACTGGAGCTGCCAATGAGCAGTTCTTC. The V call is TRBV5-5, the J call TRBJ2-1; no clear D. The CDR3 loop spans 14 amino acids. CDR1 and CDR2 from the germline V gene are SGHKS and YYEKEE (reference sequence). V lost 4 bases and J lost 6, with 14 bases in between.

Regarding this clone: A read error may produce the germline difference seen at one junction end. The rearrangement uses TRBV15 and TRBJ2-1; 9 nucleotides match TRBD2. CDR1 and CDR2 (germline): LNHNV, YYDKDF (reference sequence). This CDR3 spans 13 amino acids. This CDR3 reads CATSKIAGEELFF. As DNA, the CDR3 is TGTGCCACCAGCAAAATAGCGGGAGAGGAGCTGTTCTTC. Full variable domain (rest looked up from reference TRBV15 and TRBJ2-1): DAMVIQNPRYQVTQFGKPVTLSCSQTLNHNVMYWYQQKSSQAPKLLFHYYDKDFNNEADTPDNFQSRRPNTSFCFLDIRSPGLGDTAMYLCATSKIAGEELFFGPGTRLTVL.

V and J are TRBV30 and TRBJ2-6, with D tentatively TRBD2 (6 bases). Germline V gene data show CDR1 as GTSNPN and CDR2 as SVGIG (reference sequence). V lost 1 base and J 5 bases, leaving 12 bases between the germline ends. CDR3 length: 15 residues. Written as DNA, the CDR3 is TGTGCCTGGAGTGAGGAGGGGATAAGGGCCAACGTCCTGACTTTC. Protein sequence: CAWSEEGIRANVLTF.

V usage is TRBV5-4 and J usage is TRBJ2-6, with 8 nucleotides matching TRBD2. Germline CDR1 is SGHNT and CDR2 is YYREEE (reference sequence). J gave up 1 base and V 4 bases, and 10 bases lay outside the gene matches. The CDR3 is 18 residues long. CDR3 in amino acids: CASSRGGRAISGANVLTF. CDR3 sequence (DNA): TGTGCCAGCAGCCGGGGGGGCAGGGCAATTTCTGGGGCCAACGTCCTGACTTTC.

The CDR3 bases are TGTGCCAGCGGGACTAGCGGGAGTTACAATGAGCAGTTCTTC. Translation: CASGTSGSYNEQFF. This chain joins TRBV6-1 and TRBJ2-1, with 14 bases aligning to TRBD2. Looked up from germline, CDR1 is MNHNS and CDR2 is SASEGT. The CDR3 extends over 14 amino acids. Trimming took 8 bases from V and 4 from J; bases not matched to a gene: 1.

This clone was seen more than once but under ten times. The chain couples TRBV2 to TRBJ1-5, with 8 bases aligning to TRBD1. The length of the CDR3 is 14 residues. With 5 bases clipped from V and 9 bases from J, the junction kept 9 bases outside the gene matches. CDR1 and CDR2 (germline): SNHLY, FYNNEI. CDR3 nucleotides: TGTGCCAGCAGTAAAGACAGGGGAGTATGGCCCCAGCATTTT. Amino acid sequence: CASSKDRGVWPQHF. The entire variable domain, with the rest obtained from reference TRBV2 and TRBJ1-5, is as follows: EPEVTQTPSHQVTQMGQEVILRCVPISNHLYFYWYRQILGQKVEFLVSFYNNEISEKSEIFDDQFSVERPDGSNFTLKIRSTKLEDSAMYFCASSKDRGVWPQHFGDGTRLSIL.